Detailed here is one T cell receptor (beta chain). TCRdb's copy holds only in-frame clones and misses some; the assay was immunoSEQ multiplex PCR. The sample records 200,000 to 300,000 clones, around 84% being singletons. This sample was taken from a study of blood T cell repertoires in COVID-19. Germline CDR1 SGHTA, CDR2 FQGNSA. V lost 8 bases to trimming and J lost 2 bases; unmatched junction nucleotides: 8. This CDR3 region has 14 residues. Sequencing used peripheral blood. This chain uses TRBV7-2 with TRBJ2-5, with 7 bases fitting TRBD2. The TCR sequence derives from a young woman with acute or convalescent COVID-19. CDR3 loop: CASGRAGEQETQYF. As DNA, the CDR3 is TGTGCCAGCGGCCGGGCGGGAGAGCAAGAGACCCAGTACTTC.